The T cell receptor (beta chain) described here comes from a study of control samples from healthy donors and cancer patients (dated by TCRdb to the early 2020s). Unmatched junction bases come to 4, with V trimmed by 6 bases and J by 0 bases. CDR1 and CDR2, per the germline V gene, are MNHEY and SVGAGI. The CDR3 goes from the cysteine to the phenylalanine over 16 residues. The CDR3 DNA has 48 bases and is translated from base 1. Library creation used the immunoSEQ multiplex PCR assay. TCRdb took this table from immuneACCESS and kept in-frame rearrangements with V and J called. Such tables lack part of the clones; where checked against another copy, unresolved V genes explain under half of the gap, and the rest is unexplained. Recorded for this sample are some 130,000 clones; 85% to 95% of them occurred a single time. The ten most abundant clones make up around 1.8% of the sample. With respect to this clone: Its antigen is still unknown. No base qualities exist here, and no much larger clone lies one base off it.

The receptor was isolated from a man aged 45-65 years with head and neck cancer. This sequence uses TRBV6-5 and TRBJ2-2, and TRBD1 matches 10 of the central bases. Sequenced sample: PBMCs. This receptor has the CDR3 CASSYGQGANTGELFF. The nucleotide sequence reads as follows: TGTGCCAGCAGCTACGGACAGGGGGCGAACACCGGGGAGCTGTTTTTT.